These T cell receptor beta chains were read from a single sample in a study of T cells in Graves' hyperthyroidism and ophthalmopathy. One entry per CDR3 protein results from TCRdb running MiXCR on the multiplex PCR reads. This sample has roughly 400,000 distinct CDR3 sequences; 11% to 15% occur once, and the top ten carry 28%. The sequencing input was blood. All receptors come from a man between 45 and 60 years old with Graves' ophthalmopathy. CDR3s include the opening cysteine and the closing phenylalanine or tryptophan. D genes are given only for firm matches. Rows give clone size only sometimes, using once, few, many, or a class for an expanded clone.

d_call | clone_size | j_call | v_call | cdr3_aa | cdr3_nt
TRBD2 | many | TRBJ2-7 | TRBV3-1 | CASSQEELAGMQQYF | TGTGCCAGCAGCCAAGAAGAACTAGCGGGAATGCAGCAGTACTTC
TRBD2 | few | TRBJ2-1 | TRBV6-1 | CASSYDPGGPSEQFF | TGTGCCAGCAGTTACGATCCGGGAGGGCCGTCTGAGCAGTTCTTC
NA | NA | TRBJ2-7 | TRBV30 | CAWSVHALPYEQYF | TGTGCCTGGAGTGTACATGCCCTCCCCTACGAGCAGTACTTC
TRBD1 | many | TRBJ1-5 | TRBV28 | CASSPPQGANQPQHF | TGTGCCAGCAGCCCTCCTCAGGGGGCGAATCAGCCCCAGCATTTT
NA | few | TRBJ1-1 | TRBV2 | CASSELMNTEAFF | TGTGCCAGCAGTGAACTGATGAACACTGAAGCTTTCTTT
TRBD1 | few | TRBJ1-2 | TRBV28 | CASSLGTGGLRGYTF | TGTGCCAGCAGTTTAGGGACAGGGGGTTTGAGAGGCTACACCTTC
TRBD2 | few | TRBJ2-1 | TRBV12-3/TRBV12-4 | CASSPGLAGVYEQFF | TGTGCCAGCAGCCCAGGACTAGCGGGAGTATATGAGCAGTTCTTC
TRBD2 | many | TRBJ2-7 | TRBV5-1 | CASSPGTSGSGEQYF | TGCGCCAGCAGCCCTGGGACTAGCGGGAGTGGCGAGCAGTACTTC
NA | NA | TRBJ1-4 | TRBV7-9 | CASSSYRLNEKLFF | TGTGCCAGCAGCAGCTACAGACTTAATGAAAAACTGTTTTTT
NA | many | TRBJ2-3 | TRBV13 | CASSQSGSRGTDTQYF | TGTGCCAGCAGCCAGAGCGGGAGCAGGGGGACAGATACGCAGTATTTT
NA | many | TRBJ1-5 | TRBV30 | CAWSQANSNQPQHF | TGTGCCTGGAGTCAGGCCAATAGCAATCAGCCCCAGCATTTT
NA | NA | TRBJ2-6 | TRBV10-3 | CAITPRRDGANVLTF | TGTGCCATCACCCCGAGGAGGGATGGGGCCAACGTCCTGACTTTC
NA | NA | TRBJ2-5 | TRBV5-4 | CASSLQDFQETQYF | TGTGCCAGCAGCTTACAAGACTTTCAAGAGACCCAGTACTTC
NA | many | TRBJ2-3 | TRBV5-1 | CASSLQGEGTDTQYF | TGCGCCAGCAGCTTGCAAGGGGAAGGAACAGATACGCAGTATTTT
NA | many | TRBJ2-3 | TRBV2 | CASSLTITDTQYF | TGTGCCAGCAGTTTGACCATCACAGATACGCAGTATTTT
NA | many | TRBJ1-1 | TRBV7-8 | CASSLVGGSTEAFF | TGTGCCAGCAGCTTAGTCGGGGGGAGCACTGAAGCTTTCTTT
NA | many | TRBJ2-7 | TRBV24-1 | CATSDPGRPMGQYF | TGTGCCACCAGTGATCCGGGACGTCCAATGGGGCAGTACTTC
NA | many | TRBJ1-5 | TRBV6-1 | CASRQDGGQPQHF | TGTGCCAGCAGGCAGGACGGAGGTCAGCCCCAGCATTTT
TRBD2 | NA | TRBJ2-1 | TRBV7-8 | CASSQPTSGRTDEQFF | TGCGCCAGCAGCCAGCCGACTAGCGGGAGAACCGATGAGCAGTTCTTC
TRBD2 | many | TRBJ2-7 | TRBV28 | CASSLAGIGSGTYEQYF | TGTGCCAGCAGTTTAGCAGGGATCGGGAGCGGGACCTACGAGCAGTACTTC
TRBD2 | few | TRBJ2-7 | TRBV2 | CASRQLAGSFNEQYF | TGTGCCAGCAGACAGCTAGCGGGGTCCTTCAATGAGCAGTACTTC
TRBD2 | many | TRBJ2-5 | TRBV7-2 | CASSPIAGLKETQYF | TGTGCCAGCAGCCCTATAGCGGGGTTGAAAGAGACCCAGTACTTC
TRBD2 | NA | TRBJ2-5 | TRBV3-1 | CASSSRTSGIETQYF | TGTGCCAGCAGCTCTCGGACTAGCGGGATTGAGACCCAGTACTTC
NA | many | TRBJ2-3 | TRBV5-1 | CASSLDGRGGTDTQYF | TGCGCCAGCAGCTTGGATGGCAGAGGGGGCACAGATACGCAGTATTTT
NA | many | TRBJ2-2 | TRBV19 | CASSITRNTGELFF | TGTGCCAGTAGTATAACCCGAAACACCGGGGAGCTGTTTTTT
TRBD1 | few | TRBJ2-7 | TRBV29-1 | CSVVTGGRVMYEQYF | TGCAGCGTTGTCACAGGGGGCAGGGTAATGTACGAGCAGTACTTC
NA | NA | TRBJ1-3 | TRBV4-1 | CASSQTGSFGNTIYF | TGCGCCAGCAGCCAGACAGGATCTTTCGGAAACACCATATATTTT
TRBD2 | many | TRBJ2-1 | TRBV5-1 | CASSLEASGRAGEQFF | TGCGCCAGCAGCTTGGAGGCTAGCGGGAGGGCCGGTGAGCAGTTCTTC
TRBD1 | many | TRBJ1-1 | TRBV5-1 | CASSLDGQGWTEAFF | TGCGCCAGCAGCTTGGACGGACAGGGGTGGACTGAAGCTTTCTTT
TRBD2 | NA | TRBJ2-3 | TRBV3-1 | CASSQLGLADTDTQYF | TGTGCCAGCAGCCAGCTAGGACTAGCGGACACAGATACGCAGTATTTT
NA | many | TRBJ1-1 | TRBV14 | CASSQSRETEAFF | TGTGCCAGCAGCCAGTCCAGGGAGACTGAAGCTTTCTTT
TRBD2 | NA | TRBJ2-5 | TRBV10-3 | CATARSLAGVDF | TGTGCCACCGCACGTTCGTTAGCGGGAGTCGACTTC
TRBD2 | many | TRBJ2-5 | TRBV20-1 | CSARVSGSLKTQYF | TGCAGTGCTAGAGTTAGCGGGAGTTTGAAGACCCAGTACTTC
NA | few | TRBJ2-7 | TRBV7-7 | CASSQYPQGSGEQYF | TGTGCTAGCAGTCAATACCCACAGGGTTCGGGGGAGCAGTACTTC
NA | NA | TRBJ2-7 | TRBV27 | CASSLFEGHEQYF | TGTGCCAGCAGTTTATTCGAGGGGCACGAGCAGTACTTC
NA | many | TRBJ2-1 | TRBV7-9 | CASSSHYNEQFF | TGTGCCAGCAGCTCCCACTACAATGAGCAGTTCTTC
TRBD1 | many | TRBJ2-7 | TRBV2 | CASSLTGTALHEQYF | TGTGCCAGCAGCCTGACCGGGACAGCTCTCCACGAGCAGTACTTC
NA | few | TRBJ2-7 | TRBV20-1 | CSAQGPVSYEQYF | TGCAGTGCTCAGGGACCCGTGTCCTACGAGCAGTACTTC
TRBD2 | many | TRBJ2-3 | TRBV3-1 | CASSQDTSGRPDTQYF | TGTGCCAGCAGCCAAGATACTAGCGGGAGGCCAGATACGCAGTATTTT
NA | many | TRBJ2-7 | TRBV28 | CASSTPGPFYEQYF | TGTGCCAGCAGTACCCCGGGACCATTCTACGAGCAGTACTTC
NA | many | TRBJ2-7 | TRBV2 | CATSRDTPYEQYF | TGTGCCACCTCCCGGGACACACCCTACGAGCAGTACTTC
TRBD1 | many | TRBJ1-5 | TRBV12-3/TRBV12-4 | CASSFSGGGQPQHF | TGTGCCAGCAGTTTTTCAGGGGGTGGTCAGCCCCAGCATTTT
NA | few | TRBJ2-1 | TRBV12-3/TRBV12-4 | CASSIRNEQFF | TGTGCCAGCAGTATACGAAATGAGCAGTTCTTC
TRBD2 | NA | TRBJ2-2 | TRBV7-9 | CASSPLQERERFTGELFF | TGTGCCAGCAGCCCTTTACAGGAGCGGGAGCGGTTCACCGGGGAGCTGTTTTTT